The T cell receptor beta chain under discussion was sequenced for a study of shared clonotypes between healthy human individuals. Profiling relied on immunoSEQ multiplex PCR, and the TCRdb table lists in-frame clones only, not all of them. Of over a million clones listed, 78% are singletons. Broader study findings: How much donors shared clonotypes was expected to be affected by sequencing depth.

The CDR3 sequence is 13 residues long. CDR1 is MDHEN, CDR2 SYDVKM, per germline. Trimming took off 10 bases at V and 1 base at J, with 13 bases between the two ends. Of note for this clone: What it binds is unknown.

What was sequenced was memory CD4+ T cells from PBMCs. Specified subset: CD45RA-negative fraction. This chain joins TRBV28 and TRBJ1-1, with a possible D match to TRBD1 (5 bases). The receptor was isolated from a man between 18 and 35 years old in good health. Some clones in this sample may be carry-over from other donors' samples. This CDR3 reads CAIRGQGNTEAFF. As DNA, the CDR3 is TGTGCCATCCGCGGTCAGGGGAACACTGAAGCTTTCTTT.